This record concerns one TCR beta chain sequence. The antigen is undetermined. This sample was taken from a study of OX40 agonist ivuxolimab in advanced cancers. About the research overall: Partial responses, seen in three patients, involved one hepatocellular carcinoma and two cutaneous melanomas. Study-wide results and limits: In general, CD8+ T cells held more expanded clones than CD4+ did, on average. At 0.1-3.0 mg/kg, partial responders had clonal expansion among the lowest observed. CD4+ and CD8+ blood T cells expanded clonally by week 6 at 0.1 to 3.0 mg/kg.

Using immunoSEQ multiplex PCR, the repertoire was profiled, and TCRdb retains in-frame clones only, with some absent. The repertoire holds some 60,000 clones, with about nine tenths as singletons. Sample: CD4+ or CD8+ T cells sorted from blood, taken in a trial of the OX40 agonist ivuxolimab. The clonotype comes from an adult with an advanced solid tumor such as melanoma, head and neck, liver or kidney cancer.

In DNA form, the CDR3 reads TGTGCCAGCAGTTACGTAGCGGGAGAGACCCAGTACTTC. Translated, it gives CASSYVAGETQYF. The genes are TRBV6-6 and TRBJ2-5; TRBD2 matches at 7 bases. CDR1 is MNHNY and CDR2 is SVGAGI in the germline V gene (reference sequence). There are 13 residues in the CDR3. V dropped 2 bases and J dropped 4; count of bases not matched to a gene: 1.